This TCR beta chain was sequenced during a study of tumor-infiltrating lymphocytes in localized non-small cell lung cancer. Study background: Resected tumor was paired with non-adjacent uninvolved lung from the same patient. Study-level findings and limits: IM1 and IM2 tumors showed no difference in T-cell fraction. Technical variation could not be separated from intratumor heterogeneity here. Higher tumor T cell infiltration than in uninvolved lung was supported by TCRbeta sequencing.

This clone was counted only a few times. The antigen is undetermined. The CDR3 has 15 amino acids. From germline, CDR1 is MDHEN and CDR2 SYDVKM. Trimming shortened V by 4 bases and J by 7 bases, and 19 bases separated the two germline ends. Sequencing was performed with immunoSEQ multiplex PCR; in TCRdb, only in-frame clones are kept and a portion is missing. The sample includes over 10,000 clones, 82% of them seen just once. The V and J genes are TRBV28 and TRBJ1-2, with D possibly matching TRBD1 (5 bases). The TCR sequence derives from a human donor with non-small cell lung cancer. Sequencing used uninvolved lung tissue not adjacent to the tumor. The CDR3 nucleotides read TGTGCCAGCAGTTCTCCGGGACTCACTTCCCCTGGCTACACCTTC. It translates to CASSSPGLTSPGYTF.